The 12 T cell receptor beta chains below all came from one sample that was sequenced in a study of chemoradiotherapy in HPV16-positive cancers. Here immunoSEQ multiplex PCR was the method, and the copy in TCRdb shows in-frame clones only, minus some. The data contain 950 to 1,500 clones, 80% to 85% of them seen just once; the ten biggest clones take up 10% to 15%. The sequenced sample was tumor tissue, obtained from a patient who underwent chemoradiotherapy. Receptor source: a human donor with HPV-associated anogenital cancer.

This chain connects TRBV5-1 to TRBJ2-7, with 9 bases lining up with TRBD1. The CDR3 is 15 residues long. Looked up from germline, CDR1 is SGHRS and CDR2 is YFSETQ. With V trimmed by 4 bases and J by 1 base, 6 bases remained unmatched. CDR3 region: CASSPGTGRSYEQYF. The DNA of the CDR3 is TGCGCCAGCAGCCCGGGGACAGGGAGGTCCTACGAGCAGTACTTC. Using reference TRBV5-1 and TRBJ2-7 for the parts outside the CDR3, the full variable domain is KAGVTQTPRYLIKTRGQQVTLSCSPISGHRSVSWYQQTPGQGLQFLFEYFSETQRNKGNFPGRFSGRQFSNSRSEMNVSTLELGDSALYLCASSPGTGRSYEQYFGPGTRLTVT.

V and J are TRBV7-2 and TRBJ2-5; D is unclear. The V gene lost 4 bases and the J gene lost 2 bases, with 14 bases spanning the gap. CDR1 and CDR2 (germline): SGHTA, FQGNSA. CDR3 length: 15 residues. CDR3 sequence: CASSSGPGPQETQYF. The CDR3 DNA follows: TGTGCCAGCAGCTCCGGTCCGGGCCCACAAGAGACCCAGTACTTC.

The chain is built from TRBV6-4 and TRBJ2-5; the D gene is possibly TRBD2 (5 bases). Germline loops: CDR1 MRHNA, CDR2 SNTAGT. CDR3 length equals 12 residues. V gave up 8 bases and J gave up 4 bases, with 11 bases separating them. Here the CDR3 DNA reads TGTGCCAGCGGAACTAGGCTAGAGACCCAGTACTTC. It translates to CASGTRLETQYF.

This clone was seen a handful of times. This sequence joins TRBV6-6 and TRBJ2-7; 7 bases agree with TRBD1. Germline V gene sequence: CDR1 MNHNY, CDR2 SVGAGI (reference sequence). The CDR3 is 12 residues long. The V segment lost 6 bases and the J segment 4 bases; nucleotides outside the gene matches: 3. The CDR3 spells CASSRTGYEQYF. The CDR3 DNA sequence: TGTGCCAGCAGCAGGACAGGATACGAGCAGTACTTC.

This chain uses TRBV7-6 with TRBJ2-1, with D unresolved. The CDR3 has 13 residues. The germline CDR1 and CDR2 sequences are SGHVS and FNYEAQ. V lost 1 base and J lost 8, with 9 bases in between. CDR3 DNA: TGTGCCAGCAGCTTAGGGGGTGTCGATGAGCAGTTCTTC. It encodes CASSLGGVDEQFF.

The chain recombines TRBV5-1 with TRBJ1-2, with 7 bases fitting TRBD1. This CDR3 is built from 16 residues. Germline trimming cut 1 base from V and 3 bases from J; bases unmatched to any gene: 9. The germline V gene encodes CDR1 SGHRS and CDR2 YFSETQ. CDR3 DNA: TGCGCCAGCAGCTTGACAGGGGACCCGATTGACTATGGCTACACCTTC. Its protein is CASSLTGDPIDYGYTF.

The rearrangement links TRBV18 to TRBJ1-3, with TRBD1 as a possible D gene (5 bases). The V end lost 2 bases, the J end lost 0 bases, and 8 bases lay between the germline ends. The CDR3 loop spans 15 amino acids. Germline CDR1 KGHSH, CDR2 LQKENI. The CDR3: CASSPAGRSGNTIYF. For the CDR3, the DNA is TGTGCCAGCTCACCAGCAGGGCGCTCTGGAAACACCATATATTTT.

The genes are TRBV7-6 and TRBJ2-3; perhaps TRBD1 as D (6 bases). Trimming stripped 5 bases from V and 4 bases from J, with 22 bases between. Germline assignment: CDR1 SGHVS and CDR2 FNYEAQ. This CDR3 is 17 amino acids long. In DNA, the CDR3 is TGTGCCAGCAGCCATGGCCTAGGGAGTAGGGGGTCAGATACGCAGTATTTT. Encoded protein: CASSHGLGSRGSDTQYF.

This chain links TRBV6-1 with TRBJ2-7; D unclear. Deletions cut 3 bases from V and 6 bases from J, with 9 bases between. CDR1 and CDR2 from the germline V gene are MNHNS and SASEGT. The CDR3 consists of 12 residues. CDR3 in DNA: TGTGCCAGCAGTGAGGACCCCCGCGAGCAGTACTTC. Its translation: CASSEDPREQYF.

The rearrangement uses TRBV21-1 and TRBJ2-6; TRBD1 is taken as the D call from the table, unchecked against the DNA. TRBV21-1 is reported as a pseudogene. The CDR3 extends over 19 amino acids. The CDR3: CASSKATGHKETGANVLTF. For the CDR3, the DNA is TGTGCCAGCAGCAAGGCAACAGGACATAAAGAAACTGGGGCCAACGTCCTGACTTTC.

The chain couples TRBV4-1 to TRBJ2-5; 9 nucleotides line up with TRBD2. Germline-derived CDR1 and CDR2 are MGHRA and YSYEKL. V was clipped by 5 bases and J by 5 bases; unmatched bases: 12. The length of the CDR3 is 16 residues. As DNA, the CDR3 is TGCGCCAGCAGCAGGGCTAGCGGGGACCCTAGGGAGACCCAGTACTTC. It translates to CASSRASGDPRETQYF.

The CDR3 DNA reads TGTGCCAGCAGTGAACAGGGTCAAGGGGATACTCAGTACTTC. This encodes CASSEQGQGDTQYF. The rearrangement links TRBV2 to TRBJ2-5, with D maybe TRBD1 (5 bases). This CDR3 contains 14 residues. V lost 2 bases and J lost 11, with 18 bases in between. Germline V lookup: CDR1 SNHLY, CDR2 FYNNEI.